These 30 T cell receptor beta chains were all obtained from the same sample, sequenced in a study of cytomegalovirus exposure and HLA in healthy donors. The PCR made use of 60 Vbeta and 13 Jbeta primers. Assay used: immunoSEQ multiplex PCR; TCRdb lists only in-frame clones, some missing. Of roughly 150,000 clones listed, roughly 85% are singletons. Sequencing used PBMCs. These receptors were collected from a boy aged 2 to 10 in good health and CMV-seronegative.

J is TRBJ1-6 and V is TRBV7-3; D gene ambiguous. V was cut by 5 bases and J by 7 bases, with 12 bases left in between. The CDR3 loop spans 14 amino acids. Germline V lookup: CDR1 SGHTA, CDR2 FQGTGA. CDR3 residues: CASSNYGSNSPLHF. Written as DNA, the CDR3 is TGTGCCAGCAGCAACTATGGGTCCAATTCACCCCTCCACTTT.

The CDR3 DNA reads TGTGCCAGCAGCGTAGTGGAGGGTAGCGGGGAGACCCAGTACTTC. Residues: CASSVVEGSGETQYF. The chain joins TRBV9 to TRBJ2-5; 7 nucleotides line up with TRBD2. V lost 0 bases, J lost 5 bases, and 7 bases stayed unmatched. The germline CDR1 and CDR2 sequences are SGDLS and YYNGEE. This CDR3 has 15 amino acids.

The chain uses TRBV4-1 and TRBJ1-2; a possible D gene is TRBD1 (6 bases). Looked up from germline, CDR1 is MGHRA and CDR2 is YSYEKL. The ends were cut back, 4 bases at V and 8 bases at J, with 17 bases in the middle. The CDR3 is 14 residues long. The DNA of the CDR3 is TGCGCCAGCAGCCCCACAGACAGGATGATAGGCTACACCTTC. Its translation: CASSPTDRMIGYTF.

The CDR3 sequence is CASSEIGQGYEQYF. DNA of the CDR3: TGTGCCAGCAGTGAAATCGGACAGGGCTACGAGCAGTACTTC. The rearrangement links TRBV6-1 to TRBJ2-7, with TRBD1 matching over 8 bases. V shed 2 bases, J shed 3 bases, and the junction held 3 bases outside the gene matches. CDR1 MNHNS and CDR2 SASEGT come from the germline V gene. The CDR3 totals 14 residues.

This rearrangement joins TRBV5-4 to TRBJ2-5; no clear D gene. Germline loops: CDR1 SGHNT, CDR2 YYREEE (reference sequence). The CDR3 runs 13 residues. Trimming removed 0 bases at V and 2 bases at J, with 5 bases between. In DNA, the CDR3 is TGTGCCAGCAGCTTGGGCGGACAAGAGACCCAGTACTTC. This sequence encodes CASSLGGQETQYF.

The rearrangement links TRBV28 to TRBJ2-5; 10 bases match TRBD1. V lost 3 bases, J lost 7 bases, and 5 bases stayed unmatched. The length of the CDR3 is 14 residues. CDR1 and CDR2 from the germline V gene are MDHEN and SYDVKM. This CDR3 reads CASSLGQGLVTQYF. As DNA, the CDR3 is TGTGCCAGCAGTTTGGGACAGGGGTTGGTGACCCAGTACTTC.

This clone was observed a handful of times. This CDR3 is CAWSFGGGTEAFF. The CDR3 DNA follows: TGTGCCTGGAGTTTCGGCGGTGGGACTGAAGCTTTCTTT. The rearrangement uses TRBV30 and TRBJ1-1; D is unclear. Trimming cost V 2 bases and J 5 bases, with 12 bases left between them. CDR3 length equals 13 residues. From germline, CDR1 is GTSNPN and CDR2 SVGIG (reference sequence). Together with reference TRBV30 and TRBJ1-1, the CDR3 gives the full variable domain: SQTIHQWPATLVQPVGSPLSLECTVEGTSNPNLYWYRQAAGRGLQLLFYSVGIGQISSEVPQNLSASRPQDRQFILSSKKLLLSDSGFYLCAWSFGGGTEAFFGQGTRLTVV.

The rearrangement uses TRBV14 and TRBJ2-2, with 11 bases identical to TRBD2. The germline gives CDR1 SGHDN, CDR2 FVKESK. Trimming cost V 4 bases and J 5 bases; bases outside gene matches: 6. The CDR3 length is 16 residues. The CDR3 DNA follows: TGTGCCAGCAGCCGCTTCCTAGCGGGGGGTACCGGGGAGCTGTTTTTT. As protein: CASSRFLAGGTGELFF.

Remarks on this clone: A junction end diverges from the germline sequence, so it may reflect a read error. The chain carries TRBV4-1 and TRBJ1-2; D gene unclear. The CDR3 consists of 14 residues. Germline values: CDR1 MGHRA, CDR2 YSYEKL. As DNA, the CDR3 is TGCGCCAGCAGCCAAGCTCCCAGTTTGGCCCGCCCCAGCTTC. Its translation: CASSQAPSLARPSF.

The J gene is TRBJ2-7, the V gene TRBV20-1, with a possible D match to TRBD2 (5 bases). Germline V gene lookup returns CDR1 DFQATT and CDR2 SNEGSKA (reference sequence). This CDR3 contains 11 residues. The CDR3 DNA follows: TGCGCCCTGAGGGCCGTCTACGAGCAGTACTTC. It encodes CALRAVYEQYF.

This rearrangement joins TRBV11-1 to TRBJ2-1, with 10 bases identical to TRBD2. With 5 bases clipped from V and 5 bases from J, the junction kept 12 bases outside the gene matches. The germline V gene has CDR1 SGHAT and CDR2 FQDESV (reference sequence). The CDR3 contains 17 residues. CDR3 sequence reads: CASSGNLAGEFHNEQFF. For the CDR3, the DNA is TGTGCCAGCAGCGGAAATCTAGCGGGAGAATTCCACAATGAGCAGTTCTTC. The variable domain in full, completed from reference TRBV11-1 and TRBJ2-1, reads EAEVAQSPRYKITEKSQAVAFWCDPISGHATLYWYRQILGQGPELLVQFQDESVVDDSQLPKDRFSAERLKGVDSTLKIQPAELGDSAMYLCASSGNLAGEFHNEQFFGPGTRLTVL.

The rearrangement links TRBV10-2 to TRBJ2-1, with TRBD2 matching 13 bases. The CDR3 extends over 17 amino acids. Trimming cost V 4 bases and J 3 bases; bases outside gene matches: 6. Germline CDR1 and CDR2: WSHSY and SAAADI. The DNA of the CDR3 is TGCGCCAGCAGTGGAACTAGCGGGAGGGCCCTCTACAATGAGCAGTTCTTC. Translating it yields CASSGTSGRALYNEQFF.

J is TRBJ2-3 and V is TRBV30; the match to TRBD1 covers 9 bases. The germline gives CDR1 GTSNPN, CDR2 SVGIG (reference sequence). CDR3 size: 14 residues. V dropped 3 bases and J dropped 3; count of bases not matched to a gene: 4. The CDR3 nucleotides are TGTGCCTGGAGCGCGGGACAGGGAACAGATACGCAGTATTTT. This codes for CAWSAGQGTDTQYF. Variable domain in full (rest from reference TRBV30 and TRBJ2-3): SQTIHQWPATLVQPVGSPLSLECTVEGTSNPNLYWYRQAAGRGLQLLFYSVGIGQISSEVPQNLSASRPQDRQFILSSKKLLLSDSGFYLCAWSAGQGTDTQYFGPGTRLTVL.

V is TRBV19 and J is TRBJ2-1; 7 positions match TRBD2. V was clipped by 6 bases and J by 7 bases; unmatched bases: 12. Germline CDR1 LNHDA, CDR2 SQIVND (reference sequence). The CDR3 covers 15 residues. The CDR3 DNA sequence: TGTGCCAGTAGCCGGACTAGGGGTTTAGGGAATGAGCAGTTCTTC. This codes for CASSRTRGLGNEQFF.

The chain links TRBV5-4 to TRBJ1-1; D unclear. The CDR3 runs to 15 residues. V was cut by 2 bases and J by 4 bases, with 15 bases left in between. Per germline, CDR1 SGHNT and CDR2 YYREEE (reference sequence). CDR3 region: CASSFGEERGTEAFF. The CDR3 DNA follows: TGTGCCAGCAGCTTCGGGGAAGAGAGAGGCACTGAAGCTTTCTTT.

V is TRBV5-1 and J is TRBJ1-4, with unresolved D. This CDR3 is built from 14 residues. Germline V gives CDR1 SGHRS, CDR2 YFSETQ. With 0 bases removed from V and 5 bases from J, the gap between germline ends came to 8 bases. DNA of the CDR3: TGCGCCAGCAGCTTGGGACACGAGAATGAAAAACTGTTTTTT. It is translated as CASSLGHENEKLFF.

This clone has just one count. The V call is TRBV19, the J call TRBJ2-1; the match to TRBD2 covers 10 bases. The junction had 8 bases not matched to a gene; V was cut back by 8 bases and J by 7 bases. This CDR3 is 14 amino acids long. Germline CDR1 reads LNHDA; CDR2 reads SQIVND (reference sequence). CDR3 DNA: TGTGCCAGTCACGAAGCGGGAGGGCCGAATGAGCAGTTCTTC. It codes for CASHEAGGPNEQFF.

J is TRBJ2-1 and V is TRBV15; 7 bases line up with TRBD1. The CDR3 spans 16 residues. Per the germline V gene, CDR1 is LNHNV and CDR2 is YYDKDF (reference sequence). The V and J ends lost 0 bases and 0 bases, in that order; junction bases with no gene match: 2. The CDR3 DNA reads as TGTGCCACCAGCAGAGATGGGGACAGCTCCTACAATGAGCAGTTCTTC. Residues: CATSRDGDSSYNEQFF.

V usage is TRBV28 and J usage is TRBJ2-7; D perhaps matches TRBD2 (5 bases). The germline V gene encodes CDR1 MDHEN and CDR2 SYDVKM. Trimming removed 9 bases at V and 2 bases at J, with 17 bases between. This CDR3 contains 14 residues. The CDR3 DNA reads TGTGCCAGTAGAGACAACCGGGATACCTACGAGCAGTACGTC. Residues: CASRDNRDTYEQYV.

The V and J genes are TRBV2 and TRBJ2-2, with D possibly matching TRBD2 (6 bases). The V gene's germline CDR1 is SNHLY and CDR2 FYNNEI. The V end was cut by 7 bases, the J end by 4 bases, with 10 bases between. CDR3 size: 13 residues. The CDR3 protein is CASTGVVTGELFF. CDR3 nucleotide sequence: TGTGCCAGCACGGGGGTAGTCACCGGGGAGCTGTTTTTT.

The rearrangement uses TRBV11-2 and TRBJ2-1, with no clear D. V lost 5 bases, J lost 0 bases, and 14 bases lay in between. The germline gives CDR1 SGHAT, CDR2 FQNNGV. This CDR3 is built from 16 residues. CDR3 DNA sequence: TGTGCCAGCAGCCTCCCGAGGAGAGGCTCCTACAATGAGCAGTTCTTC. It codes for CASSLPRRGSYNEQFF. The full variable domain, with the rest looked up from reference TRBV11-2 and TRBJ2-1, is EAGVAQSPRYKIIEKRQSVAFWCNPISGHATLYWYQQILGQGPKLLIQFQNNGVVDDSQLPKDRFSAERLKGVDSTLKIQPAKLEDSAVYLCASSLPRRGSYNEQFFGPGTRLTVL.

The chain recombines TRBV9 with TRBJ2-1, with 11 positions matching TRBD2. Unmatched junction bases numbered 4, after V lost 3 bases and J lost 2 bases. Germline CDR1 is SGDLS and CDR2 is YYNGEE. The CDR3 consists of 16 residues. CDR3: CASSALLAGAYNEQFF. DNA for the CDR3: TGTGCCAGCAGCGCCTTACTAGCGGGAGCCTACAATGAGCAGTTCTTC.

The CDR3 reads CASSPWRGSTDTQYF. The CDR3 region has the DNA TGTGCCAGCAGTCCTTGGCGGGGGAGCACAGATACGCAGTATTTT. The chain uses TRBV2 and TRBJ2-3; TRBD2 matches at 7 bases. V was clipped by 5 bases and J by 0 bases; unmatched bases: 5. Germline-derived CDR1 and CDR2 are SNHLY and FYNNEI. The CDR3 is 15 amino acids. Full variable domain (remainder filled in from reference TRBV2 and TRBJ2-3): EPEVTQTPSHQVTQMGQEVILRCVPISNHLYFYWYRQILGQKVEFLVSFYNNEISEKSEIFDDQFSVERPDGSNFTLKIRSTKLEDSAMYFCASSPWRGSTDTQYFGPGTRLTVL.

The genes are TRBV30 and TRBJ1-3, with 8 positions matching TRBD1. This CDR3 has 15 residues. Germline lookup yields CDR1 GTSNPN and CDR2 SVGIG (reference sequence). Trimming took 4 bases from V and 5 from J; bases not matched to a gene: 10. CDR3 DNA: TGTGCCTGGACCAGTACGGACAGGGAGCGAAACACCATATATTTT. Its protein product is CAWTSTDRERNTIYF. Full variable domain (remainder filled in from reference TRBV30 and TRBJ1-3): SQTIHQWPATLVQPVGSPLSLECTVEGTSNPNLYWYRQAAGRGLQLLFYSVGIGQISSEVPQNLSASRPQDRQFILSSKKLLLSDSGFYLCAWTSTDRERNTIYFGEGSWLTVV.

To note about this clone: The junction does not match germline at one end; this may be a read error. This chain joins TRBV7-9 and TRBJ2-1; weak D call: TRBD2 (5 bases). Germline V CDR1 and CDR2: SEHNR, FQNEAQ (reference sequence). CDR3 length equals 14 residues. The CDR3 loop reads CSSSLAPLANEQFF. The CDR3 region has the DNA TGTTCCAGCAGCTTAGCGCCCCTAGCAAATGAGCAGTTCTTC.

The chain combines TRBV6-1 with TRBJ2-3; 8 bases agree with TRBD2. This CDR3 region has 16 residues. V dropped 3 bases and J dropped 4; count of bases not matched to a gene: 9. Germline CDR1 MNHNS, CDR2 SASEGT. CDR3 amino acids: CASSDGGLGIADTQYF. CDR3 nucleotide sequence: TGTGCCAGCAGTGACGGGGGACTAGGGATCGCAGATACGCAGTATTTT.

The V gene is TRBV28, the J gene TRBJ1-1; possible D gene TRBD1, 5 bases. The CDR3 is 16 residues long. Deletions cut 10 bases from V and 1 base from J, with 22 bases between. Germline CDR1 MDHEN, CDR2 SYDVKM. The CDR3 nucleotides are TGTGCCACGACAGACCCCCCGACAGATTGGAACACTGAAGCTTTCTTT. Translation: CATTDPPTDWNTEAFF.

The chain carries TRBV6-1 and TRBJ1-1, with D hard to call. The CDR3 sequence is 14 residues long. Trimming removed 2 bases at V and 1 base at J, with 8 bases between. Germline V gives CDR1 MNHNS, CDR2 SASEGT. The CDR3 nucleotides are TGTGCCAGCAGTGAAAGACATCAGAACACTGAAGCTTTCTTT. This codes for CASSERHQNTEAFF.

Details on this clone: It is unclear where the CDR3 begins or ends on the DNA, so no DNA is shown, and the CDR3 is as TCRdb lists it. The chain couples TRBV28 to TRBJ2-7; the table's D call, TRBD2, was not checked against the DNA. The germline V gene has CDR1 MDHEN and CDR2 SYDVKM. Counting both end residues, the CDR3 totals 14 amino acids. The CDR3 loop is CASSFDSTLGEQYF.

V and J are TRBV5-4 and TRBJ2-5; 7 nucleotides align to TRBD1. This CDR3 has 16 amino acids. The V gene's germline CDR1 is SGHNT and CDR2 YYREEE (reference sequence). Germline trimming cut 0 bases from V and 4 bases from J; bases unmatched to any gene: 9. The CDR3 DNA follows: TGTGCCAGCAGCTTGGTAGGTCCAGGGGGTCGAGAGACCCAGTACTTC. Translation: CASSLVGPGGRETQYF. Full variable domain (missing parts from reference TRBV5-4 and TRBJ2-5): ETGVTQSPTHLIKTRGQQVTLRCSSQSGHNTVSWYQQALGQGPQFIFQYYREEENGRGNFPPRFSGLQFPNYSSELNVNALELDDSALYLCASSLVGPGGRETQYFGPGTRLLVL.